Presented here are 32 T cell receptor beta chains from one specimen sequenced in a study of OX40 agonist ivuxolimab in advanced cancers. Assay used: immunoSEQ multiplex PCR; TCRdb lists only in-frame clones, some missing. The sample shows 12,000 or so clones, more than 70% of them seen only once. The source was CD4+ or CD8+ T cells sorted from blood, collected in a trial of the OX40 agonist ivuxolimab. The source of these receptors is an adult with an advanced solid tumor such as melanoma, head and neck, liver or kidney cancer.

This sequence joins TRBV19 and TRBJ1-4; TRBD1 matches at 10 bases. The CDR3 runs 18 residues. Germline assignment: CDR1 LNHDA and CDR2 SQIVND (reference sequence). Trimming removed 9 bases from V and 7 bases from J; junction bases left unmatched: 20. CDR3 DNA: TGTGCCAGCGGAACCTTAAAGACAGGGGGCTATCCGGGTGAAAAACTGTTTTTT. Translated, it gives CASGTLKTGGYPGEKLFF.

The CDR3 DNA reads TGCAGCGTTAGGGACCGGGACAGGGGCTACGAGCAGTACTTC. Amino acids: CSVRDRDRGYEQYF. J is TRBJ2-7 and V is TRBV29-1, with 10 bases aligning to TRBD1. The CDR3 has 14 residues. Germline V gene data show CDR1 as SQVTM and CDR2 as ANQGSEA. V shed 5 bases, J shed 3 bases, and the junction held 7 bases outside the gene matches.

Details on this clone: This could be a read error, since a much larger clone is one nucleotide away. The chain uses TRBV27 and TRBJ1-5; D remains unclear. Trimming cost V 7 bases and J 4 bases, with 14 bases left between them. The CDR3 is 14 residues long. Germline V gene lookup returns CDR1 MNHEY and CDR2 SMNVEV (reference sequence). The DNA of the CDR3 is TGTGCCAGCAATTCCCATGGGTTTAATCAGCCCCAGCATTTT. Its protein product is CASNSHGFNQPQHF.

V is TRBV5-6 and J is TRBJ2-1; TRBD1 agrees at 9 bases. Germline assignment: CDR1 SGHDT and CDR2 YYEEEE. Trimming cost V 2 bases and J 6 bases; bases outside gene matches: 6. The CDR3 contains 15 residues. The CDR3 DNA is TGTGCCAGCAGCTTCCCGGGACAGGGTACCAATGAGCAGTTCTTC. It encodes CASSFPGQGTNEQFF.

This clone was counted only a few times. The chain links TRBV9 to TRBJ2-7; the D gene is possibly TRBD2 (6 bases). The CDR3 loop spans 15 amino acids. Germline assignment: CDR1 SGDLS and CDR2 YYNGEE. The V gene lost 0 bases and the J gene lost 3 bases, with 13 bases spanning the gap. CDR3 protein: CASSVEGGPNYEQYF. The CDR3 coding sequence is TGTGCCAGCAGCGTAGAGGGAGGCCCCAACTACGAGCAGTACTTC.

The rearrangement links TRBV14 to TRBJ1-6; no clear D gene. Trimming took off 2 bases at V and 7 bases at J, with 12 bases between the two ends. The CDR3 loop spans 15 amino acids. The germline CDR1 and CDR2 sequences are SGHDN and FVKESK. DNA for the CDR3: TGTGCCAGCAGCCAAATGGGGAGCTCGAATTCACCCCTCCACTTT. Translating gives CASSQMGSSNSPLHF. The variable domain in full, completed from reference TRBV14 and TRBJ1-6, reads EAGVTQFPSHSVIEKGQTVTLRCDPISGHDNLYWYRRVMGKEIKFLLHFVKESKQDESGMPNNRFLAERTGGTYSTLKVQPAELEDSGVYFCASSQMGSSNSPLHFGNGTRLTVT.

This chain uses TRBV5-6 with TRBJ1-6; D not resolved. Per the germline V gene, CDR1 is SGHDT and CDR2 is YYEEEE. Trimming took 0 bases from V and 7 from J, leaving 2 bases between them. CDR3 length equals 12 residues. The CDR3 is CASSLVNSPLHF. The CDR3 DNA sequence: TGTGCCAGCAGCTTGGTGAATTCACCCCTCCACTTT.

As regards this clone: With a much larger clone just one base away, this may be a read error. The chain employs TRBV7-2 and TRBJ2-3; tentative D call: TRBD2 (7 bases). CDR3 length: 15 amino acids. The germline V gene encodes CDR1 SGHTA and CDR2 FQGNSA. V lost 2 bases and J 6 bases, leaving 15 bases between the germline ends. CDR3 sequence (DNA): TGTGCCAGCAGCTTAAGTGGGGGGGCGGTGGATACGCAGTATTTT. This codes for CASSLSGGAVDTQYF.

The chain links TRBV30 to TRBJ1-2; possible D gene TRBD1, 6 bases. This CDR3 has 11 amino acids. Germline values: CDR1 GTSNPN, CDR2 SVGIG (reference sequence). Trimming cost V 6 bases and J 6 bases, with 11 bases left between them. The CDR3 is CACSYRDGYTF. Here the CDR3 DNA reads TGTGCCTGTTCCTACAGGGATGGCTACACCTTC.

V usage is TRBV2 and J usage is TRBJ1-5; D is unresolved. CDR3 length equals 15 residues. CDR1 is SNHLY, CDR2 FYNNEI, per germline. The V end lost 2 bases, the J end lost 2 bases, and 10 bases lay between the germline ends. The CDR3 nucleotides read TGTGCCAGCAGTGAAAGGAGATGGGGCAATCAGCCCCAGCATTTT. Translation: CASSERRWGNQPQHF. Variable domain in full (rest from reference TRBV2 and TRBJ1-5): EPEVTQTPSHQVTQMGQEVILRCVPISNHLYFYWYRQILGQKVEFLVSFYNNEISEKSEIFDDQFSVERPDGSNFTLKIRSTKLEDSAMYFCASSERRWGNQPQHFGDGTRLSIL.

This clone was counted only a few times. The chain links TRBV27 to TRBJ2-7, with TRBD2 as a possible D gene (5 bases). Between the trimmed V and J ends, which lost 5 bases and 7 bases, there was a span of 15 bases. This CDR3 has 13 residues. CDR1 and CDR2 (germline): MNHEY, SMNVEV (reference sequence). In DNA, the CDR3 is TGTGCCAGCAGTACCACTGGTCGGGGTGAGCAGTACTTC. Translated, it gives CASSTTGRGEQYF.

V is TRBV7-9 and J is TRBJ2-7, with TRBD1 identical over 7 bases. V gave up 1 base and J gave up 3 bases; unmatched junction bases: 3. CDR3 length equals 14 residues. Germline V gives CDR1 SEHNR, CDR2 FQNEAQ (reference sequence). The CDR3 nucleotides read TGTGCCAGCAGCTTAGGGGGACAGTTCTACGAGCAGTACTTC. It encodes CASSLGGQFYEQYF.

By share, this clone ranks as medium-sized. This chain links TRBV6-1 with TRBJ2-2, with D possibly called TRBD1 or TRBD2 (5 bases each). Germline CDR1 and CDR2: MNHNS and SASEGT. This CDR3 region has 12 residues. CDR3 sequence reads: CATRDGAGELFF. The DNA of the CDR3 is TGTGCGACGAGGGACGGAGCCGGGGAGCTGTTTTTT.

The chain uses TRBV7-8 and TRBJ1-2; weak D call: TRBD1 (6 bases). CDR1 is SGHVS and CDR2 is FQNEAQ in the germline V gene. This CDR3 contains 15 residues. Trimming removed 5 bases from V and 2 bases from J, with 15 bases in between. This CDR3 reads CASSPNPTGNYGYTF. In DNA form, the CDR3 reads TGTGCCAGCAGCCCAAACCCCACAGGGAACTATGGCTACACCTTC.

The V gene is TRBV7-8, the J gene TRBJ1-5, with 8 bases aligning to TRBD1. V gave up 4 bases and J gave up 5 bases; unmatched junction bases: 7. The germline V gene encodes CDR1 SGHVS and CDR2 FQNEAQ. This CDR3 comprises 15 residues. The CDR3 spells CASSSEGQAYQPQHF. Written as DNA, the CDR3 is TGTGCCAGCAGCTCTGAGGGACAGGCGTATCAGCCCCAGCATTTT.

This clone has just a few counts. V and J are TRBV27 and TRBJ1-5; 8 bases align to TRBD1. V dropped 5 bases and J dropped 3; count of bases not matched to a gene: 12. The CDR3 spans 17 residues. CDR1 MNHEY and CDR2 SMNVEV come from the germline V gene (reference sequence). The DNA of the CDR3 is TGTGCCAGCAGTCCCTACGCTGGGACAGGACCCAATCAGCCCCAGCATTTT. Amino acids: CASSPYAGTGPNQPQHF.

The chain joins TRBV19 to TRBJ2-1; 7 nucleotides line up with TRBD1. CDR3 length: 15 amino acids. Germline CDR1 and CDR2: LNHDA and SQIVND (reference sequence). V shed 7 bases, J shed 0 bases, and the junction held 6 bases outside the gene matches. Written as DNA, the CDR3 is TGTGCCAGTACCACACGGGACAGCTCCTACAATGAGCAGTTCTTC. Its protein is CASTTRDSSYNEQFF. The variable domain in full, with the rest retrieved from reference TRBV19 and TRBJ2-1, is DGGITQSPKYLFRKEGQNVTLSCEQNLNHDAMYWYRQDPGQGLRLIYYSQIVNDFQKGDIAEGYSVSREKKESFPLTVTSAQKNPTAFYLCASTTRDSSYNEQFFGPGTRLTVL.

The chain combines TRBV9 with TRBJ1-4, with D uncertain. The V and J ends lost 3 bases and 8 bases respectively, with 11 bases between them. This CDR3 is built from 13 residues. In germline, CDR1 is SGDLS, CDR2 YYNGEE. The chain's CDR3 is CASSGTAGEKLFF. CDR3 coding DNA: TGTGCCAGCAGCGGCACGGCGGGGGAAAAACTGTTTTTT.

This clone was seen once. This rearrangement joins TRBV7-2 to TRBJ1-4, with D possibly being TRBD1 (5 bases). The germline V gene encodes CDR1 SGHTA and CDR2 FQGNSA. The ends were cut back, 4 bases at V and 7 bases at J, with 16 bases in the middle. This CDR3 contains 15 residues. CDR3 DNA sequence: TGTGCCAGCAGCTCCGGGACTCTCCAAGGTGAAAAACTGTTTTTT. Translated, it gives CASSSGTLQGEKLFF.

The chain uses TRBV28 and TRBJ2-1; TRBD2 agrees at 9 bases. The germline gives CDR1 MDHEN, CDR2 SYDVKM. The CDR3 has 16 amino acids. V lost 6 bases, J lost 6 bases, and 12 bases stayed unmatched. This chain's CDR3 is CASRQPRGGASNEQFF. For the CDR3, the DNA is TGTGCCAGCAGACAACCTCGCGGGGGGGCGAGCAATGAGCAGTTCTTC.

The V gene is TRBV7-7, the J gene TRBJ2-5; 7 positions agree with TRBD2. CDR1 is SSHAT, CDR2 FNYEAQ, per germline (reference sequence). The CDR3 extends over 13 amino acids. Trimming cost V 5 bases and J 5 bases; bases outside gene matches: 5. For the CDR3, the DNA is TGTGCCAGCAGCCTGAGCGGGGTTGAGACCCAGTACTTC. It encodes CASSLSGVETQYF.

The V gene is TRBV29-1, the J gene TRBJ2-7, with 9 bases that match TRBD2. This CDR3 is built from 14 residues. Germline loops: CDR1 SQVTM, CDR2 ANQGSEA. V dropped 1 base and J dropped 3; count of bases not matched to a gene: 4. The CDR3 DNA is TGCAGCGTTGAAGGAGCGGGAGGTATCTACGAGCAGTACTTC. The encoded protein is CSVEGAGGIYEQYF.

This clone was found a few times. The V and J genes are TRBV9 and TRBJ1-1; no clear D gene. Germline V gene data show CDR1 as SGDLS and CDR2 as YYNGEE. The CDR3 totals 13 residues. Trimming took 3 bases from V and 5 from J, leaving 11 bases between them. The CDR3 spells CASSAPDGTEAFF. The CDR3 DNA reads TGTGCCAGCAGCGCCCCAGATGGGACTGAAGCTTTCTTT. Variable domain in full (rest from reference TRBV9 and TRBJ1-1): DSGVTQTPKHLITATGQRVTLRCSPRSGDLSVYWYQQSLDQGLQFLIQYYNGEERAKGNILERFSAQQFPDLHSELNLSSLELGDSALYFCASSAPDGTEAFFGQGTRLTVV.

This chain connects TRBV28 to TRBJ2-1; D is uncertain. The CDR3 consists of 14 residues. Germline values: CDR1 MDHEN, CDR2 SYDVKM. Trimming took off 7 bases at V and 2 bases at J, with 12 bases between the two ends. CDR3 sequence reads: CASKESQTYNEQFF. DNA of the CDR3: TGTGCCAGCAAAGAAAGCCAAACCTACAATGAGCAGTTCTTC.

The genes are TRBV5-6 and TRBJ1-1; D ambiguous. CDR1 and CDR2 (germline): SGHDT, YYEEEE. V gave up 0 bases and J gave up 1 base, with 7 bases separating them. The CDR3 is made up of 14 amino acids. The CDR3 sequence is CASSLVAGNTEAFF. The CDR3, as DNA: TGTGCCAGCAGCTTGGTTGCGGGGAACACTGAAGCTTTCTTT.

The chain uses TRBV29-1 and TRBJ2-3; 8 bases are a match to TRBD2. The CDR3 covers 16 residues. Germline CDR1 and CDR2: SQVTM and ANQGSEA. V lost 4 bases, J lost 4 bases, and 13 bases stayed unmatched. DNA for the CDR3: TGCAGCGTTGTGGTTGTCGAGCGGGAGTTCGCAGATACGCAGTATTTT. The encoded protein is CSVVVVEREFADTQYF.

The rearrangement links TRBV13 to TRBJ2-3; 10 bases are a match to TRBD2. The trim removed 2 bases at V and 5 bases at J, leaving 7 bases unmatched. The CDR3 extends over 16 amino acids. Germline values: CDR1 PRHDT, CDR2 FYEKMQ (reference sequence). This CDR3 reads CASSLISGGGVDTQYF. In DNA form, the CDR3 reads TGTGCCAGCAGCTTAATCAGCGGGGGGGGCGTAGATACGCAGTATTTT.

The chain links TRBV27 to TRBJ2-1; 9 bases map to TRBD2. Germline V gives CDR1 MNHEY, CDR2 SMNVEV (reference sequence). The CDR3 has 15 residues. With 2 bases clipped from V and 9 bases from J, the junction kept 8 bases outside the gene matches. This chain's CDR3 is CASSLGLAGWGEQFF. The DNA of the CDR3 is TGTGCCAGCAGTTTAGGGCTAGCGGGGTGGGGTGAGCAGTTCTTC.

The chain carries TRBV19 and TRBJ2-7; the D call may be TRBD1 or TRBD2 (7 bases each). Trimming shortened V by 5 bases and J by 4 bases, and 12 bases separated the two germline ends. The CDR3 totals 13 residues. CDR1 LNHDA and CDR2 SQIVND come from the germline V gene (reference sequence). This CDR3 reads CASSAGGGYEQYF. CDR3 in DNA: TGTGCCAGTAGTGCAGGGGGAGGGTACGAGCAGTACTTC.

The chain couples TRBV5-1 to TRBJ2-7; D is perhaps TRBD2 (6 bases). The germline V gene encodes CDR1 SGHRS and CDR2 YFSETQ. Trimming removed 1 base at V and 2 bases at J, with 13 bases between. This CDR3 comprises 15 residues. Written as DNA, the CDR3 is TGCGCCAGCAGCTTGACGGGAGCCTCTCCCTACGAGCAGTACTTC. It encodes CASSLTGASPYEQYF.

The rearrangement joins TRBV7-9 to TRBJ1-5; D is unclear. The CDR3 spans 12 residues. CDR1 is SEHNR and CDR2 is FQNEAQ in the germline V gene (reference sequence). Trimming cost V 5 bases and J 11 bases, with 13 bases left between them. The CDR3 is CASSPGTSSQHF. The CDR3 bases are TGTGCCAGCAGCCCAGGCACGAGTTCCCAGCATTTT.

This sequence joins TRBV4-3 and TRBJ2-5; maybe TRBD1 (6 bases). The CDR3 runs 15 residues. The germline CDR1 and CDR2 sequences are LGHNA and YSLEER. Deletions cut 2 bases from V and 5 bases from J, with 15 bases between. The CDR3 region has the DNA TGCGCCAGCAGCCAAAGTCAGGGGTTTGCGGAGACCCAGTACTTC. Amino acid sequence: CASSQSQGFAETQYF.